This TCR beta chain was identified in a study of blood T cell repertoires in COVID-19 (dated by TCRdb to the early 2020s). For the study in its entirety: The collaborator samples originated in the United States, Italy and Spain and spanned the acute and convalescent phases of COVID-19. The prospective study material was composed of cDNA or gDNA derived from T cells, B-cell-depleted T cells, or PBMCs. The dataset comprised deeply sampled blood TCRbeta repertoires from subjects exposed to, actively infected with, or recovered from COVID-19. The repertoires were released in a freely available public database intended as a resource for research on the immune response to SARS-CoV-2. The samples were drawn from two sources: the first 160 participants of the ongoing ImmuneRACE study, and about 1,300 subjects contributed by 6 global collaborators. Sample metadata almost always included a de-identified subject ID, COVID-19 status, age in years and sex. Where available, HLA class I and class II types were obtained from metadata supplied by the sample provider rather than from assay-based typing.

About this clone itself: No cognate antigen has been identified for it. No base quality information exists; no much larger clone differs at one position.

TCRbeta CDR3 regions were amplified from genomic DNA using the immunoSEQ Assay, a bias-controlled multiplex PCR. Per the original workflow: The number of nucleated cells in each sample was estimated from the amplification of reference gene primers within the assay. To quantify the absolute abundance of each unique TCRbeta CDR3 rearrangement, sequence reads were collapsed and filtered. For each sample, productive Simpson clonality was calculated by taking the square root of Simpson's diversity index across productive rearrangements. TCRdb holds this immuneACCESS table with in-frame rearrangements only. Some clones are missing; in checked studies, unresolved V genes explain under half, and the rest has no known cause. V, J and clone size are those of that table, while D and trimming were read from the DNA. A total of tens of thousands of clones appear in this sample, approximately 84% of them only once. The leading ten clones occupy roughly 4.7% of the sample.

Here is what the overall study found, with its caveats: The quantity of clinical and demographic metadata differed by source and by participant and was supplied without curation.

Collaborating institutions collected whole blood in K2EDTA tubes following their own protocols. For TCRbeta analysis, collaborators shipped samples as frozen whole blood, isolated PBMCs, or DNA extracted from either of those sample types. Sequencing input: peripheral blood. This receptor was identified in a woman aged 60 to 75 with acute or convalescent COVID-19.

For the CDR3, the sequence is CATSSLGTSGGAVDTQYF. In nucleotide form, the sequence is TGTGCCACCAGCAGTCTTGGGACTAGCGGGGGGGCGGTGGATACGCAGTATTTT. The chain employs TRBV15 and TRBJ2-3, with 16 middle bases fitting TRBD2. The CDR3 sequence holds 18 residues, the cysteine and phenylalanine included. The DNA shown is the 54-base CDR3, in frame from base 1. In the germline V gene (reference sequence), CDR1 corresponds to LNHNV and CDR2 to YYDKDF. Here V drops 3 bases and J drops 6 bases, and the junction holds 9 bases not matched to any gene.